The present entry profiles one T cell receptor (beta chain) with its context. Its antigen is as yet unknown. The data were obtained in a study of multiple sclerosis patients with progressive multifocal leukoencephalopathy. Broader study findings: Before and during natalizumab, the clones expanded at PML already existed. Findings may reflect JC virus infection or just general immunocompromise.

The length of the CDR3 is 15 residues. V was pared by 7 bases and J by 2 bases, with 8 bases of the junction left unmatched. Germline CDR1 and CDR2: MNHEY and SVGAGI. Data came from immunoSEQ multiplex PCR; TCRdb stores just in-frame clones and leaves some out. Of approximately 31,000 clones in the sample, around nine tenths were seen once. Time point reported: before natalizumab initiation. The source of this sequence is a human donor with multiple sclerosis. This rearrangement joins TRBV6-5 to TRBJ2-7; 10 nucleotides align to TRBD1. The source material was PBMCs. The CDR3 DNA reads TGTGCCAGCACCCTCCGGACAGGGGGTACCTACGAGCAGTACTTC. Protein sequence: CASTLRTGGTYEQYF.